Sequencing of this T cell receptor beta chain was carried out in a study of CD4 T cells in relation to SARS-CoV-2 and coronaviruses. As for the study in general: TCR beta CDR3s were sequenced after 10-day antigen culture of PBMCs. Convalescent patients were fewer than ten males and a few females; two were Hispanic. Crossreactive spike epitopes shared across donors were mapped to their HLA restriction. Findings of the study overall: Approximately 65% of donors had memory CD4+ clonotypes crossrecognizing SARS-CoV-2 and common cold coronavirus spike.

Produced via immunoSEQ multiplex PCR; TCRdb's table is partial and in-frame only. Of about 36,000 clones in the sample, 77% were seen once. A remark on this clone: Antigen: not known.

Germline V gene sequence: CDR1 MNHEY, CDR2 SMNVEV (reference sequence). CDR3 length equals 15 residues. Trimming took 9 bases from V and 2 from J, leaving 18 bases between them. The receptor comes from an adult with COVID-19. The rearrangement uses TRBV27 and TRBJ2-3; D is undetermined. Material: memory CD4+ T cells from PBMCs, cultured in vitro. CDR3 residues: CASYGGPSNTDTQYF. The DNA of the CDR3 is TGTGCCAGTTATGGTGGACCATCGAACACAGATACGCAGTATTTT.